This T cell receptor (beta chain) was retrieved from a study of T-cell reconstitution after alpha-beta-depleted transplantation in children. Whole-study results and caveats: For some patients, TCRbeta diversity was high at day 60 because of recipient T cells and thymic progenitors that survived. By one year post-transplant, T-cell counts and diversity largely arose from T cells that were newly produced. Two months or so post-transplant, alpha-beta T cells reportedly derived from several hundred expanded graft clones.

Looked up from germline, CDR1 is SGHRS and CDR2 is YFSETQ. This CDR3 spans 15 amino acids. V shed 4 bases, J shed 5 bases, and the junction held 9 bases outside the gene matches. A TCRbeta library incorporating unique molecular identifiers was prepared. Each CDR3 protein is one row after TCRdb ran MiXCR on the PCR reads. The table lists some 310,000 distinct CDR3 sequences, around 20% of them singletons. With regard to this clonotype: Its target is not known.

This sequence was found in a male patient younger than 18 who had a stem cell transplant for acute lymphoblastic leukemia, so the T cells may come from the graft donor. The chain carries TRBV5-1 and TRBJ1-5, with 7 bases lining up with TRBD1. Sequenced here: PBMCs, mostly from graft donor cells, sampled 180 days after TCRalphabeta/CD19-depleted stem cell transplant. CDR3 in DNA: TGCGCCAGCAGCCCCAAGGGGGCGCCATATCAGCCCCAGCATTTT. As protein: CASSPKGAPYQPQHF. Full variable domain (remainder filled in from reference TRBV5-1 and TRBJ1-5): KAGVTQTPRYLIKTRGQQVTLSCSPISGHRSVSWYQQTPGQGLQFLFEYFSETQRNKGNFPGRFSGRQFSNSRSEMNVSTLELGDSALYLCASSPKGAPYQPQHFGDGTRLSIL.